The 22 T cell receptor beta chains reported below all come from one sample, sequenced in a study of neurological immune-mediated disorders. TCRdb reanalysed the 5' RACE reads using MiXCR and keeps one entry per CDR3 protein. The sample shows 84,000 or so distinct CDR3 sequences, around 4.5% of them seen only once. Time point here: longitudinal time-point 3. The sample was PBMCs. The receptors were sampled from an older woman with multiple sclerosis.

This clonotype has at least ten counts. This sequence joins TRBV5-6 and TRBJ1-1, with 7 bases lining up with TRBD1. CDR3 size: 14 residues. V lost 0 bases to trimming and J lost 2 bases; unmatched junction nucleotides: 1. Looked up from germline, CDR1 is SGHDT and CDR2 is YYEEEE. The DNA for the CDR3 is TGTGCCAGCAGCTTGGGGACAGGAAACACTGAAGCTTTCTTT. Its translation: CASSLGTGNTEAFF.

The table lists this clonotype with many counts. The chain employs TRBV5-1 and TRBJ2-1; TRBD1 matches at 9 bases. The CDR3 consists of 14 residues. Unmatched junction bases numbered 3, after V lost 7 bases and J lost 1 base. Germline CDR1 reads SGHRS; CDR2 reads YFSETQ. In nucleotides, the CDR3 is TGCGCCAGCCGGGACAGGGAATCCTACAATGAGCAGTTCTTC. The encoded protein is CASRDRESYNEQFF.

This clonotype was seen many times. The chain recombines TRBV30 with TRBJ1-1; a possible D gene is TRBD1 (5 bases). Germline CDR1 and CDR2: GTSNPN and SVGIG (reference sequence). The CDR3 runs 13 residues. Trimming took off 5 bases at V and 1 base at J, with 11 bases between the two ends. CDR3 loop: CAWGGTTNTEAFF. The CDR3 region has the DNA TGTGCCTGGGGCGGGACGACGAACACTGAAGCTTTCTTT.

In this sample, this clonotype turned up many times. The chain recombines TRBV5-5 with TRBJ2-3; TRBD2 agrees at 13 bases. Germline lookup yields CDR1 SGHKS and CDR2 YYEKEE (reference sequence). Trimming at V came to 1 base and at J to 4 bases, leaving 0 bases not matched to a gene. This CDR3 has 15 amino acids. CDR3 region: CASSLTSGGADTQYF. In nucleotides, the CDR3 is TGTGCCAGCAGCTTGACTAGCGGGGGGGCAGATACGCAGTATTTT.

The table lists this clonotype with many counts. The chain employs TRBV20-1 and TRBJ2-5; D tentatively fits TRBD1 or TRBD2 (5 bases each). Germline CDR1 DFQATT, CDR2 SNEGSKA (reference sequence). This CDR3 is built from 14 residues. V lost 3 bases and J lost 1, with 12 bases in between. Here the CDR3 reads CSASVSGTQETQYF. The CDR3 nucleotides are TGCAGTGCTAGCGTTTCGGGGACCCAAGAGACCCAGTACTTC.

This clonotype was counted ten times or more. This rearrangement joins TRBV6-1 to TRBJ2-3; no definite D call. Trimming removed 2 bases at V and 7 bases at J, with 7 bases between. CDR1 MNHNS and CDR2 SASEGT come from the germline V gene. CDR3 length: 12 amino acids. CDR3 nucleotides: TGTGCCAGCAGTGAACTGGGATATACGCAGTATTTT. This encodes CASSELGYTQYF.

This clonotype was seen many times. The chain employs TRBV12-5 and TRBJ1-1; D may be TRBD1 (5 bases). The V gene lost 2 bases and the J gene lost 9 bases, with 19 bases spanning the gap. The CDR3 totals 15 residues. The germline gives CDR1 LGHNT, CDR2 FRNRAP. Written as DNA, the CDR3 is TGTGCTAGTGGTTTGTCCCAGGGTACCGGCGAAAAAGCTTTCTTT. It translates to CASGLSQGTGEKAFF.

This clonotype was recorded at least ten times. This chain joins TRBV5-1 and TRBJ1-1, with unresolved D. The germline V gene encodes CDR1 SGHRS and CDR2 YFSETQ. V dropped 0 bases and J dropped 0 bases, with 9 bases sitting between them. The CDR3 has 15 amino acids. The CDR3 region has the DNA TGCGCCAGCAGCTTGGCAGGAAGGATGAACACTGAAGCTTTCTTT. It encodes CASSLAGRMNTEAFF.

There are many counts of this clonotype. The V gene is TRBV29-1, the J gene TRBJ2-7; TRBD1 aligns across 10 bases. With V trimmed by 1 base and J by 5 bases, 5 bases remained unmatched. The germline V gene encodes CDR1 SQVTM and CDR2 ANQGSEA. The CDR3 extends over 14 amino acids. CDR3 nucleotide sequence: TGCAGCGTTGAAGGACAGGGGGCCCTCCACGAGCAGTACTTC. It translates to CSVEGQGALHEQYF.

This clonotype has more than one count but fewer than ten. The chain couples TRBV11-2 to TRBJ2-2; 10 bases are a match to TRBD2. This CDR3 is 16 amino acids long. V was clipped by 3 bases and J by 8 bases; unmatched bases: 9. Germline V lookup: CDR1 SGHAT, CDR2 FQNNGV. The CDR3 coding sequence is TGTGCCAGCAGCTTTACAAGCGGGGGGGCTACTGGGGAGCTGTTTTTT. This gives the protein CASSFTSGGATGELFF.

This clonotype appeared many times. V gene TRBV9 combines with J gene TRBJ1-2, with D unclear. The CDR3 sequence is 14 residues long. Trimming pared 6 bases from V and 0 bases from J, leaving 12 bases between. From germline, CDR1 is SGDLS and CDR2 YYNGEE. Written as DNA, the CDR3 is TGTGCCAGCATACGGCAACCTTCTAACTATGGCTACACCTTC. This translates into CASIRQPSNYGYTF.

This clonotype showed up many times. This sequence joins TRBV20-1 and TRBJ2-2, with a weak D call TRBD1 (6 bases). The germline V gene has CDR1 DFQATT and CDR2 SNEGSKA (reference sequence). The CDR3 length is 16 residues. V was shortened by 0 bases and J by 2 bases, with 13 bases between the two germline ends. Here the CDR3 reads CSARDPGTPNTGELFF. CDR3 in DNA: TGCAGTGCTAGAGATCCCGGGACACCCAACACCGGGGAGCTGTTTTTT.

This clonotype came up many times. V and J are TRBV15 and TRBJ1-4; D possibly corresponds to TRBD1 (5 bases). In germline, CDR1 is LNHNV, CDR2 YYDKDF (reference sequence). Trimming shortened V by 0 bases and J by 8 bases, and 13 bases separated the two germline ends. The CDR3 is 15 residues long. CDR3 coding DNA: TGTGCCACCAGCAGAGATCCAGCAGGGAGCGAAAAACTGTTTTTT. Translation gives CATSRDPAGSEKLFF.

This clonotype was detected many times. The rearrangement links TRBV11-3 to TRBJ2-3; 7 bases agree with TRBD2. Germline-derived CDR1 and CDR2 are SGHNT and YENEEA. Unmatched junction bases numbered 6, after V lost 0 bases and J lost 0 bases. The CDR3 totals 17 residues. CDR3 loop: CASSLDWMGGSTDTQYF. Written as DNA, the CDR3 is TGTGCCAGCAGCTTAGATTGGATGGGGGGGAGCACAGATACGCAGTATTTT.

At least ten counts were recorded for this clonotype. The rearrangement joins TRBV7-8 to TRBJ2-5, with a tentative D call TRBD1 (7 bases). The CDR3 runs to 16 residues. Trimming pared 5 bases from V and 1 base from J, leaving 17 bases between. Germline values: CDR1 SGHVS, CDR2 FQNEAQ. CDR3 coding DNA: TGTGCCAGCAGCCGCTCAGCAGGGGGGAGCCAAGAGACCCAGTACTTC. Residues: CASSRSAGGSQETQYF.

This clonotype was observed many times. The V call is TRBV6-6, the J call TRBJ1-2; 9 positions match TRBD1. With V trimmed by 8 bases and J by 3 bases, 4 bases remained unmatched. CDR1 is MNHNY and CDR2 is SVGAGI in the germline V gene (reference sequence). This CDR3 region has 13 residues. DNA for the CDR3: TGTGCCAGCGGGACAGGGCGCCACTATGGCTACACCTTC. Translation gives CASGTGRHYGYTF.

This clonotype was detected ten times or more. DNA for the CDR3: TGCAGTGCTAGGGCAGGGGCTCTTAATCAGCCCCAGCATTTT. It codes for CSARAGALNQPQHF. The chain links TRBV20-1 to TRBJ1-5, with D possibly TRBD1 on 6 matching bases. CDR1 and CDR2 from the germline V gene are DFQATT and SNEGSKA (reference sequence). V was clipped by 3 bases and J by 4 bases, with 13 bases between them. This CDR3 spans 14 amino acids.

The chain couples TRBV7-6 to TRBJ1-6; D is possibly TRBD1 (5 bases). The CDR3 has 15 amino acids. Looked up from germline, CDR1 is SGHVS and CDR2 is FNYEAQ. Trimming took 2 bases from V and 9 from J, leaving 14 bases between them. The CDR3 region has the DNA TGTGCCAGCAGCTTAAAAAGGGGCATGGGTTCACCCCTCCACTTT. It translates to CASSLKRGMGSPLHF.

This clonotype came up many times. This chain uses TRBV25-1 with TRBJ2-3, with 8 bases aligning to TRBD1. The CDR3 consists of 14 residues. The V gene end was trimmed by 3 bases and the J gene end by 4 bases; junction bases not matched to a gene: 3. In germline, CDR1 is MGHDK, CDR2 SYGVNS. CDR3 coding DNA: TGTGCCAGCAGTGACTCGGACAGGGCAGATACGCAGTATTTT. Translation gives CASSDSDRADTQYF.

This clonotype was observed at least ten times. The V and J genes are TRBV12-3 or TRBV12-4 and TRBJ2-1; D is ambiguous. The V gene lost 6 bases and the J gene lost 9 bases, with 24 bases spanning the gap. The CDR3 contains 16 residues. This chain's CDR3 is CASSASRALGLGEQFF. Written as DNA, the CDR3 is TGTGCCAGCAGCGCCTCCCGGGCTCTGGGATTGGGTGAGCAGTTCTTC.

This clonotype was detected many times. The rearrangement uses TRBV15 and TRBJ2-7, with D hard to call. Trimming pared 0 bases from V and 4 bases from J, leaving 10 bases between. CDR3 length: 14 residues. Germline assignment: CDR1 LNHNV and CDR2 YYDKDF (reference sequence). DNA of the CDR3: TGTGCCACCAGCAGAGATCCGGGTGTGTACGAGCAGTACTTC. It translates to CATSRDPGVYEQYF.

This clonotype was counted many times. The V call is TRBV5-1, the J call TRBJ1-3; D uncertain. CDR1 is SGHRS, CDR2 YFSETQ, per germline. The V and J ends lost 3 bases and 8 bases respectively, with 12 bases between them. This CDR3 has 13 amino acids. CDR3 nucleotides: TGCGCCAGCAGCTCTGTTAACGACGACACCATATATTTT. Translated, it gives CASSSVNDDTIYF.